This TCR beta chain comes out of a study of T cell responses to AZD1222 COVID-19 vaccine. Study observations and caveats: Donors were chiefly white British, with a greater number of females, and clonal diversity was perhaps underestimated. Of spike-specific TCRs, nearly half reportedly target regions left unmutated in variants. Repertoire sampling occurred only after the peak T cell response. Spike regions recognized by vaccine-associated CD4 TCRs spanned the protein, led by 160-218 and 743-854.

V was pared by 3 bases and J by 2 bases, with 5 bases between. The germline V gene has CDR1 SGHRS and CDR2 YFSETQ. The CDR3 covers 12 residues. The protocol was immunoSEQ multiplex PCR, while the TCRdb copy is restricted to in-frame clones and leaves out a portion. The sample holds 150,000 to 200,000 clones, about nine tenths seen once. Remarks on this clone: The antigen remains unidentified.

The sequencing used peripheral blood, collected on day 0 of AZD1222 vaccination. This chain connects TRBV5-1 to TRBJ1-2; D not certain. The clonotype comes from an adult in good health. CDR3 sequence (DNA): TGCGCCAGCAGCTCGGACAACTATGGCTACACCTTC. As protein: CASSSDNYGYTF.